The clone carrying this T cell receptor beta chain was picked up many times. V was clipped by 5 bases and J by 4 bases; unmatched bases: 16. Germline CDR1 is LGHDT and CDR2 is YNNKEL (reference sequence). This CDR3 contains 18 residues. These data belong to a study of blood T cells in healthy people across ages. Looking at the study overall: Using template switching, researchers captured about one barcoded beta molecule for each two T cells.

Through a sample-barcoded 5' primer and a J-beta primer mix, a second PCR was run for about 6 to 12 cycles. TCRdb re-analysed the 5' RACE reads in MiXCR, keeping a single row per CDR3 protein. Here the sample spans around 280,000 distinct CDR3 sequences, 25% to 30% being singletons. This rearrangement joins TRBV3-1 to TRBJ2-7; 11 nucleotides match TRBD2. The source of this sequence is a woman in her 70s in good health. Specimen: blood. In nucleotides, the CDR3 is TGTGCCAGCAGCGGAACCGGGACTAGCGGTAAAGGGTATTACGAGCAGTACTTC. Translating gives CASSGTGTSGKGYYEQYF.